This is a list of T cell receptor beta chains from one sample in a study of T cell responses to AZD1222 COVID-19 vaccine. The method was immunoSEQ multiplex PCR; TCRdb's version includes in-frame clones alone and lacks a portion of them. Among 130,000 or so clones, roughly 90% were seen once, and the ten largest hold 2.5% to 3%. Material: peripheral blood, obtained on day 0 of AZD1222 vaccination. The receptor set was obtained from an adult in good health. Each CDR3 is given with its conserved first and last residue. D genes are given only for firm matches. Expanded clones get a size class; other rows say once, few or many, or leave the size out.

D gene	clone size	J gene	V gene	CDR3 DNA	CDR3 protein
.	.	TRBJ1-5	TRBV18	TGTGCCAGCTCAGAACAGGGTAATAGCAATCAGCCCCAGCATTTT	CASSEQGNSNQPQHF
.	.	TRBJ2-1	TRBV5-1	TGCGCCAGCAGCTCCTCTCTAAAGCCCTACAATGAGCAGTTCTTC	CASSSSLKPYNEQFF
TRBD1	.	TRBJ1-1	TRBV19	TGTGCCAGTAGCGGCAGGGGGCCCCCTGAAGCTTTCTTT	CASSGRGPPEAFF
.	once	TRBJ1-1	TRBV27	TGTGCCAGCAGTTTAGGCCCGTTAGGTAGGGAGGAGGCTTTCTTT	CASSLGPLGREEAFF
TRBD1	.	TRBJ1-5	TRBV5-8	TGTGCCAGCAGCTTGTGGGCAGGGGGCGCGGGCCAGCCCCAGCATTTT	CASSLWAGGAGQPQHF
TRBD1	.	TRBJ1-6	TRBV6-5	TGTGCCAGCGGGGGACAGGGGGCTGGTTCACCCCTCCACTTT	CASGGQGAGSPLHF
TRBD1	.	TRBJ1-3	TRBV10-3	TGTGCCATCAGTGTTGGACAGGGACTCTCTGGAAACACCATATATTTT	CAISVGQGLSGNTIYF
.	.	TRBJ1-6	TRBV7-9	TGTGCCAGCAGCTTAGTCGGCAGTGATTCACCCCTCCACTTT	CASSLVGSDSPLHF
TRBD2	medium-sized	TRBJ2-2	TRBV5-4	TGTGCCAGCAGCTTGGGGGCGGGGGGCACGAACACCGGGGAGCTGTTTTTT	CASSLGAGGTNTGELFF
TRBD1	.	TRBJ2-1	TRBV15	TGTGCCACCAGCAGGGACAGGGAGTACAATGAGCAGTTCTTC	CATSRDREYNEQFF
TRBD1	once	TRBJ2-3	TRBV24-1	TGTGCCACCAGTGATCCCGGACAGGGGGCTACAGATACGCAGTATTTT	CATSDPGQGATDTQYF
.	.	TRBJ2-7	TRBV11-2	TGTGCCAGCAGCCCCCACAGGGGAGGCCCCTACGAGCAGTACTTC	CASSPHRGGPYEQYF
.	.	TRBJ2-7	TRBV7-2	TGTGCCAGCAGCTTAGGCCGGGGATACGAGCAGTACTTC	CASSLGRGYEQYF
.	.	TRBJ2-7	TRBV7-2	TGTGCCAGCAGCTTCGTTACCTACGAGCAGTACTTC	CASSFVTYEQYF
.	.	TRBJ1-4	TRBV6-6	TGTGCCAGCAGCCCGCCCTCTGGGGCTGAAAAACTGTTTTTT	CASSPPSGAEKLFF
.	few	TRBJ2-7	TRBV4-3	TGCGCCAGCAGCCAAGAATACCTCGTCAAGGAGCAGTACTTC	CASSQEYLVKEQYF
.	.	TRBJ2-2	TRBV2	TGTGCCAGCAGTTCTCCGGGACACCACTCGAACACCGGGGAGCTGTTTTTT	CASSSPGHHSNTGELFF